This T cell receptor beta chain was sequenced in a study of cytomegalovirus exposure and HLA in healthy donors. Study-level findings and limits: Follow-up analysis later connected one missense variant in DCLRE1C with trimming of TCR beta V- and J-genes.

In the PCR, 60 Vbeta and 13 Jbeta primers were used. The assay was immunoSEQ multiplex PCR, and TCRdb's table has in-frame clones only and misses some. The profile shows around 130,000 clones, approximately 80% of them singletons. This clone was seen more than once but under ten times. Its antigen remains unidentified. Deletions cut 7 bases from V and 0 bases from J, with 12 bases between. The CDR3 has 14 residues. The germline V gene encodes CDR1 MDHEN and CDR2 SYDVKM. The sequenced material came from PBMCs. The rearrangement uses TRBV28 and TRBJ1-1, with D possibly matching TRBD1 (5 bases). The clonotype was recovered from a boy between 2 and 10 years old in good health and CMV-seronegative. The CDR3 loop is CASTSQDMNTEAFF. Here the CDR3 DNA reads TGTGCCAGCACTTCACAGGACATGAACACTGAAGCTTTCTTT.